These 32 T cell receptor beta chains came from one sample sequenced in a study of cytomegalovirus exposure and HLA in healthy donors. This PCR relied on a set of 60 Vbeta primers and 13 Jbeta primers. Clones were sequenced by immunoSEQ multiplex PCR, and TCRdb holds only the in-frame ones, with some missing. The sample includes about 190,000 clones, 84% of them seen just once. Sequencing was done on a sample of PBMCs. Source of these receptors: a boy younger than 18 in good health and CMV-seronegative.

This clone was seen only once. The chain couples TRBV2 to TRBJ1-2; 7 bases are shared with TRBD1. The V gene's germline CDR1 is SNHLY and CDR2 FYNNEI. Trimming removed 7 bases from V and 8 bases from J; junction bases left unmatched: 10. CDR3 length: 13 residues. The CDR3 region is CASIQDRVRGYTF. CDR3 nucleotide sequence: TGTGCCAGCATACAAGACAGGGTTCGGGGCTACACCTTC.

The J gene is TRBJ2-4, the V gene TRBV27; 10 bases are shared with TRBD2. The germline V gene encodes CDR1 MNHEY and CDR2 SMNVEV (reference sequence). Trimming took 8 bases from V and 13 from J; bases not matched to a gene: 5. This CDR3 is built from 11 residues. CDR3 region: CASASGRAQYF. The CDR3 nucleotides are TGTGCCAGCGCCAGCGGGAGGGCCCAGTACTTC.

V is TRBV20-1 and J is TRBJ1-4; D is possibly TRBD1 (5 bases). V shed 5 bases and J shed 13 bases, with 14 bases lying between them. The CDR3 has 11 residues. From germline, CDR1 is DFQATT and CDR2 SNEGSKA (reference sequence). DNA for the CDR3: TGCAGTGCTCTAGACACAGGCGGACTGTTTTTT. Translating gives CSALDTGGLFF.

This clone was recorded once. The genes are TRBV7-3 and TRBJ2-1; 11 nucleotides agree with TRBD2. Trimming removed 5 bases from V and 6 bases from J; junction bases left unmatched: 6. The germline V gene has CDR1 SGHTA and CDR2 FQGTGA. The CDR3 loop spans 15 amino acids. The CDR3 is CASSLGLAVPNEQFF. The CDR3 DNA reads as TGTGCCAGCAGCCTGGGACTAGCGGTTCCCAATGAGCAGTTCTTC.

The chain has TRBV27 and TRBJ1-2; D call uncertain. Trimming removed 4 bases from V and 4 bases from J, with 4 bases in between. Germline V CDR1 and CDR2: MNHEY, SMNVEV (reference sequence). The CDR3 consists of 11 residues. CDR3 region: CASSSGYGYTF. The CDR3 DNA sequence: TGTGCCAGCAGTTCGGGCTATGGCTACACCTTC.

The count of this clone is one. J is TRBJ1-5 and V is TRBV30; tentatively, D is TRBD1 (5 bases). CDR1 and CDR2 from the germline V gene are GTSNPN and SVGIG (reference sequence). The CDR3 extends over 13 amino acids. The V end lost 5 bases, the J end lost 4 bases, and 12 bases lay between the germline ends. The CDR3 loop reads CAWGGARNQPQHF. CDR3 DNA: TGTGCCTGGGGAGGGGCGCGTAATCAGCCCCAGCATTTT. The full variable domain, with the rest looked up from reference TRBV30 and TRBJ1-5, is SQTIHQWPATLVQPVGSPLSLECTVEGTSNPNLYWYRQAAGRGLQLLFYSVGIGQISSEVPQNLSASRPQDRQFILSSKKLLLSDSGFYLCAWGGARNQPQHFGDGTRLSIL.

J is TRBJ2-2 and V is TRBV18; 8 bases align to TRBD2. Germline values: CDR1 KGHSH, CDR2 LQKENI. The CDR3 has 14 amino acids. Trimming cost V 5 bases and J 5 bases; bases outside gene matches: 4. CDR3: CASSERETTGELFF. The CDR3 DNA is TGTGCCAGCTCAGAGCGGGAGACGACCGGGGAGCTGTTTTTT. The variable domain in full, with the rest retrieved from reference TRBV18 and TRBJ2-2, is NAGVMQNPRHLVRRRGQEARLRCSPMKGHSHVYWYRQLPEEGLKFMVYLQKENIIDESGMPKERFSAEFPKEGPSILRIQQVVRGDSAAYFCASSERETTGELFFGEGSRLTVL.

The chain carries TRBV6-1 and TRBJ1-1, with D perhaps matching TRBD1 (6 bases). This CDR3 is built from 14 residues. Trimming left V 7 bases short and J 0 bases short, with 12 bases between. CDR1 MNHNS and CDR2 SASEGT come from the germline V gene. The CDR3 region has the DNA TGTGCCAGCACCCTCGCAGGGGTGAACACTGAAGCTTTCTTT. Protein sequence: CASTLAGVNTEAFF.

The CDR3: CASSRSSPVNYGYTF. In DNA, the CDR3 is TGTGCCAGCAGCCGATCCAGTCCTGTTAACTATGGCTACACCTTC. The chain employs TRBV6-1 and TRBJ1-2; D not certain. The CDR3 totals 15 residues. V was shortened by 6 bases and J by 1 base, with 15 bases between the two germline ends. Germline CDR1 and CDR2: MNHNS and SASEGT.

The V and J genes are TRBV2 and TRBJ1-2; TRBD1 might be the D (5 bases). Deletions cut 4 bases from V and 3 bases from J, with 15 bases between. The germline V gene has CDR1 SNHLY and CDR2 FYNNEI. The CDR3 sequence is 15 residues long. The CDR3, as DNA: TGTGCCAGCAGTGTCCGAGACAGTGGGGACTATGGCTACACCTTC. Residues: CASSVRDSGDYGYTF.

J is TRBJ2-1 and V is TRBV11-2, with D perhaps matching TRBD2 (6 bases). The germline V gene encodes CDR1 SGHAT and CDR2 FQNNGV. There are 15 residues in the CDR3. With 1 base removed from V and 3 bases from J, the gap between germline ends came to 10 bases. The CDR3 nucleotides are TGTGCCAGCAGCTTAGGCCAGCGGGTCTACAATGAGCAGTTCTTC. It is translated as CASSLGQRVYNEQFF.

The chain employs TRBV6-1 and TRBJ2-1, with 10 bases matching TRBD1. Unmatched junction bases numbered 12, after V lost 7 bases and J lost 9 bases. Germline loops: CDR1 MNHNS, CDR2 SASEGT. The CDR3 is 15 amino acids. CDR3 in DNA: TGTGCCAGCATTCTGTTGGGACAGGGGCTCGGTGAGCAGTTCTTC. Translated: CASILLGQGLGEQFF.

The DNA of the CDR3 is TGCGCCAGCAGGTTAATAGCGGGAGGGCCGGGGAATGAGCAGTTCTTC. Its protein product is CASRLIAGGPGNEQFF. The chain combines TRBV5-1 with TRBJ2-1; TRBD2 matches at 11 bases. The CDR3 loop spans 16 amino acids. Looked up from germline, CDR1 is SGHRS and CDR2 is YFSETQ. Unmatched junction bases numbered 11, after V lost 5 bases and J lost 7 bases.

The chain links TRBV28 to TRBJ2-1; D is possibly TRBD2 (5 bases). The CDR3 runs 12 residues. The germline V and J ends were trimmed by 6 bases and 15 bases, with 18 bases remaining between them. Germline V gene data show CDR1 as MDHEN and CDR2 as SYDVKM. In nucleotides, the CDR3 is TGTGCCAGCAGCTCGTTTTCGGGATCGGCGTTCTTC. Amino acid sequence: CASSSFSGSAFF.

The chain links TRBV25-1 to TRBJ2-1, with D maybe TRBD2 (6 bases). V dropped 1 base and J dropped 2 bases, with 18 bases sitting between them. The CDR3 loop spans 18 amino acids. The V gene's germline CDR1 is MGHDK and CDR2 SYGVNS. The CDR3 sequence is CASSEFPSRGLTYNEQFF. CDR3 bases: TGTGCCAGCAGTGAATTCCCCTCGCGGGGACTTACCTACAATGAGCAGTTCTTC.

The chain is built from TRBV2 and TRBJ1-2; maybe TRBD1 (6 bases). CDR1 is SNHLY and CDR2 is FYNNEI in the germline V gene. This CDR3 spans 15 amino acids. V was clipped by 6 bases and J by 8 bases, with 22 bases between them. CDR3 bases: TGTGCCAGCAGGCCACACATACAGGGATCCCTGGGCTACACCTTC. Its translation: CASRPHIQGSLGYTF.

This clone has only one observation. The V gene is TRBV28, the J gene TRBJ1-2; 7 bases agree with TRBD1. Germline V gene sequence: CDR1 MDHEN, CDR2 SYDVKM. This CDR3 spans 14 amino acids. J lost 2 bases, V lost 9 bases, and 9 bases had no gene match. The CDR3 sequence: CASQGESRNYGYTF. In DNA form, the CDR3 reads TGTGCCAGTCAGGGGGAGAGCAGAAACTATGGCTACACCTTC.

The chain combines TRBV7-9 with TRBJ1-2, with TRBD1 as a possible D gene (5 bases). With 8 bases removed from V and 8 bases from J, the gap between germline ends came to 18 bases. The CDR3 spans 13 residues. CDR1 and CDR2 from the germline V gene are SEHNR and FQNEAQ (reference sequence). DNA for the CDR3: TGTGCCAGCGGTATCGGGGGACTCGAGGGCTACACCTTC. This codes for CASGIGGLEGYTF.

The chain is built from TRBV27 and TRBJ1-2; the D gene is possibly TRBD1 (5 bases). Trimming took off 5 bases at V and 8 bases at J, with 15 bases between the two ends. The CDR3 spans 13 residues. In germline, CDR1 is MNHEY, CDR2 SMNVEV (reference sequence). This chain's CDR3 is CASSLGGKWGYTF. In nucleotides, the CDR3 is TGTGCCAGCAGTCTCGGGGGGAAATGGGGCTACACCTTC.

This chain joins TRBV30 and TRBJ1-2; the D is unclear. With 3 bases removed from V and 2 bases from J, the gap between germline ends came to 13 bases. The length of the CDR3 is 14 residues. The V gene's germline CDR1 is GTSNPN and CDR2 SVGIG (reference sequence). Here the CDR3 reads CAWREDGFNYGYTF. In DNA form, the CDR3 reads TGTGCCTGGAGGGAGGACGGGTTCAACTATGGCTACACCTTC.

The chain links TRBV6-6 to TRBJ2-2; 7 bases match TRBD1. The germline CDR1 and CDR2 sequences are MNHNY and SVGAGI (reference sequence). V shed 7 bases, J shed 7 bases, and the junction held 6 bases outside the gene matches. There are 13 residues in the CDR3. CDR3 sequence: CASKRQGDGELFF. For the CDR3, the DNA is TGTGCCAGCAAGAGACAGGGCGACGGGGAGCTGTTTTTT.

This rearrangement joins TRBV10-3 to TRBJ2-7, with 10 bases matching TRBD1. There are 15 residues in the CDR3. The V and J ends lost 3 bases and 3 bases, in that order; junction bases with no gene match: 5. Germline values: CDR1 ENHRY, CDR2 SYGVKD. The CDR3 here is CAISEGQGDLYEQYF. CDR3 DNA sequence: TGTGCCATCAGTGAAGGACAGGGGGATCTCTACGAGCAGTACTTC.

CDR3 residues: CASSLGTVGEQYF. The CDR3 DNA reads as TGTGCCAGCAGTTTGGGGACAGTAGGCGAGCAGTACTTC. The V call is TRBV6-5, the J call TRBJ2-7, with TRBD1 matching 7 bases. Germline CDR1 is MNHEY and CDR2 is SVGAGI. The V and J ends lost 4 bases and 6 bases, in that order; junction bases with no gene match: 6. This CDR3 has 13 amino acids.

This chain joins TRBV5-6 and TRBJ1-1, with no clear D. Germline CDR1 reads SGHDT; CDR2 reads YYEEEE. V was trimmed by 0 bases and J by 0 bases, leaving 9 bases between them. CDR3 length: 15 residues. This CDR3 reads CASSLEQFMNTEAFF. The CDR3 region has the DNA TGTGCCAGCAGCTTGGAACAGTTCATGAACACTGAAGCTTTCTTT.

This clone has only a few counts. This chain links TRBV5-6 with TRBJ2-1; D is possibly TRBD1 (6 bases). The CDR3 loop spans 11 amino acids. V was trimmed by 4 bases and J by 9 bases, leaving 8 bases between them. CDR1 and CDR2 from the germline V gene are SGHDT and YYEEEE. The CDR3 region is CASSRQAEQFF. CDR3 coding DNA: TGTGCCAGCAGCCGACAGGCTGAGCAGTTCTTC. Together with reference TRBV5-6 and TRBJ2-1, the CDR3 gives the full variable domain: DAGVTQSPTHLIKTRGQQVTLRCSPKSGHDTVSWYQQALGQGPQFIFQYYEEEERQRGNFPDRFSGHQFPNYSSELNVNALLLGDSALYLCASSRQAEQFFGPGTRLTVL.

The rearrangement links TRBV27 to TRBJ1-5; 7 positions match TRBD1. Germline V lookup: CDR1 MNHEY, CDR2 SMNVEV (reference sequence). After removal of 4 bases from V and 7 bases from J, the junction contained 10 bases not matched to a gene. CDR3 length: 15 residues. CDR3 nucleotides: TGTGCCAGCAGTTCGTCCTCAGGGGGAAGGCAGCCCCAGCATTTT. Residues: CASSSSSGGRQPQHF.

The CDR3 DNA reads as TGTGCCAGTAGTTGGAGGGACAGGGCCTCCTACGAGCAGTACTTC. Translation gives CASSWRDRASYEQYF. The gene calls are TRBV19 and TRBJ2-7; 9 bases agree with TRBD1. The CDR3 length is 15 residues. The ends lost 5 bases at V and 0 bases at J; junction bases unmatched: 5. CDR1 and CDR2 from the germline V gene are LNHDA and SQIVND (reference sequence).

V usage is TRBV28 and J usage is TRBJ1-5, with D unclear. The CDR3 spans 15 residues. In germline, CDR1 is MDHEN, CDR2 SYDVKM. Trimming removed 8 bases at V and 6 bases at J, with 20 bases between. CDR3 region: CASSYPGFYGQPQHF. CDR3 coding DNA: TGTGCCAGCTCGTACCCAGGATTTTATGGTCAGCCCCAGCATTTT.

The V and J genes are TRBV27 and TRBJ1-2; tentative D call: TRBD1 (6 bases). The CDR3 is 13 amino acids. Looked up from germline, CDR1 is MNHEY and CDR2 is SMNVEV (reference sequence). The V end was cut by 11 bases, the J end by 4 bases, with 17 bases between. CDR3 residues: CAVGTGPTYGYTF. Here the CDR3 DNA reads TGTGCCGTAGGAACAGGGCCTACCTATGGCTACACCTTC.

V gene TRBV6-6 combines with J gene TRBJ2-7, with TRBD1 identical over 9 bases. There are 14 residues in the CDR3. Per the germline V gene, CDR1 is MNHNY and CDR2 is SVGAGI (reference sequence). The V segment lost 6 bases and the J segment 3 bases; nucleotides outside the gene matches: 6. For the CDR3, the DNA is TGTGCCAGCAGACAAACAGGGGGCTTCTACGAGCAGTACTTC. Its translation: CASRQTGGFYEQYF.

CDR3 coding DNA: TGTGCCAGCAGTTATCGGCGGGGGGAAGAGACCCAGTACTTC. This gives the protein CASSYRRGEETQYF. The chain recombines TRBV6-6 with TRBJ2-5; 8 bases line up with TRBD2. The CDR3 totals 14 residues. Germline CDR1 and CDR2: MNHNY and SVGAGI (reference sequence). V lost 3 bases to trimming and J lost 3 bases; unmatched junction nucleotides: 3.

J is TRBJ1-3 and V is TRBV9; D is ambiguous. This CDR3 region has 13 residues. Germline V lookup: CDR1 SGDLS, CDR2 YYNGEE. V was cut by 3 bases and J by 0 bases, with 4 bases left in between. The DNA for the CDR3 is TGTGCCAGCAGCGGGAGCTCTGGAAACACCATATATTTT. This gives the protein CASSGSSGNTIYF.